This TCR beta chain was obtained from a study of CD8+CD57+ T cells in acquired aplastic anemia. Study background: Mean yield of DNA from sorted CD4+ and CD8+ cells was approximately 3 ug.

In the case of this clonotype: The junction shows a germline mismatch at one end, possibly a read error.

Both TCR beta VDJ combination and CDR3 sequence profiling were carried out. Genomic DNA was the template for this profiling. Each CDR3 protein is one row after TCRdb ran MiXCR on the reads. The data contain roughly 250,000 distinct CDR3 sequences, approximately 80% of them singletons. CDR1 is SEHNR and CDR2 is FQNEAQ in the germline V gene (reference sequence). This CDR3 is 14 amino acids long. Patients chosen for sequencing had CD8+CD57+ cells that had expanded, as shown by flow cytometry. Input material: sorted CD4+, CD8+, or CD8+CD57+ T cells (not recorded which) from PBMCs. The chain carries TRBV7-9 and TRBJ2-7, with D possibly TRBD1 on 6 matching bases. This receptor was taken from a human donor with aplastic anemia. In DNA form, the CDR3 reads TGTGCCAGCAGCTTTTCACAGGGTGGAGACGAGGAGTACTTC. This translates into CASSFSQGGDEEYF.